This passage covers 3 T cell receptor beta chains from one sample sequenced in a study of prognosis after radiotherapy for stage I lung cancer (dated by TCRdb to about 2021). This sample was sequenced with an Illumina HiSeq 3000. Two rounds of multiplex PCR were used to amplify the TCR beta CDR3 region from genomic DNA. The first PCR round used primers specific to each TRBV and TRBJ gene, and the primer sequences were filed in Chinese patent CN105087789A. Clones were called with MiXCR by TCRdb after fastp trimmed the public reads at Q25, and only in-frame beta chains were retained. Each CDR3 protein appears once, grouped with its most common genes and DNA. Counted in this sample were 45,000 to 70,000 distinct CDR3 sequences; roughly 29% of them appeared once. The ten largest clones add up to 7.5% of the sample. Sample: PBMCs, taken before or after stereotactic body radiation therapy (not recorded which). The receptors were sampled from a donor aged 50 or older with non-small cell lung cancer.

This CDR3 is CASSYSGGGRRGYTF. Here the CDR3 DNA reads TGTGCCAGCAGTTACTCAGGGGGAGGGAGAAGAGGCTACACCTTC. The chain employs TRBV6-2 or TRBV6-3 and TRBJ1-2, with a tentative D call TRBD1 (6 bases). V was pared by 0 bases and J by 8 bases, with 16 bases between. Germline V gene data show CDR1 as MNHEY and CDR2 as SVGEGT. This CDR3 is 15 amino acids long.

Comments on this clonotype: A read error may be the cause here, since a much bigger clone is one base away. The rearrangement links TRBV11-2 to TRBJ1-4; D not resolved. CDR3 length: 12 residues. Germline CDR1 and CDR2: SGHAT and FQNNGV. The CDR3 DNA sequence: TGTGCCAGCAACTTAGAATTGGAAAAACTGTTTTTT. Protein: CASNLELEKLFF.

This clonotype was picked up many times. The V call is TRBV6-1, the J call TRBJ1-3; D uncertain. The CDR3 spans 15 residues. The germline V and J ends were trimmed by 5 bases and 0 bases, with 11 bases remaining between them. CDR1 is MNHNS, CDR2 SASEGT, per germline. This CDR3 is CASSPLYSSGNTIYF. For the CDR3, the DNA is TGTGCCAGCAGTCCCCTTTATAGCTCTGGAAACACCATATATTTT.